This T cell receptor (beta chain) was found in a study of T cell responses to AZD1222 COVID-19 vaccine. Here immunoSEQ multiplex PCR was the method, and the copy in TCRdb shows in-frame clones only, minus some. This sample has about 190,000 clones; roughly 93% occur once, and the top ten carry roughly 0.98%. V shed 1 base, J shed 2 bases, and the junction held 7 bases outside the gene matches. The CDR3 is made up of 17 amino acids. The germline gives CDR1 SGHTA, CDR2 FQGTGA. This clone has just one count. This sequence was found in an adult in good health. The sequences come from peripheral blood, collected on day 0 of AZD1222 vaccination. This rearrangement joins TRBV7-3 to TRBJ2-1, with TRBD2 matching 8 bases. In DNA form, the CDR3 reads TGTGCCAGCAGCTTAAGCGCGGGGGGCATCGCCTACAATGAGCAGTTCTTC. Protein product: CASSLSAGGIAYNEQFF.